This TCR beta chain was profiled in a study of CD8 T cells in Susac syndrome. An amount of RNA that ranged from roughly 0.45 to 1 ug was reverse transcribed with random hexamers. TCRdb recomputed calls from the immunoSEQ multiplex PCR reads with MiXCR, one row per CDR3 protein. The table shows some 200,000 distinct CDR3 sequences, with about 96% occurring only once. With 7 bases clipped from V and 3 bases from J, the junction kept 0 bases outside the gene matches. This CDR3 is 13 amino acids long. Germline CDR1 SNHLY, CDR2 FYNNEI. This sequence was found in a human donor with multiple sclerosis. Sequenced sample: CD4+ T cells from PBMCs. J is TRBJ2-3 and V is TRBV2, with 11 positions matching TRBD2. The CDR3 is CASTSGRTDTQYF. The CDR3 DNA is TGTGCCAGCACTAGCGGGAGGACAGATACGCAGTATTTT. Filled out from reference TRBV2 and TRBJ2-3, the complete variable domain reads EPEVTQTPSHQVTQMGQEVILRCVPISNHLYFYWYRQILGQKVEFLVSFYNNEISEKSEIFDDQFSVERPDGSNFTLKIRSTKLEDSAMYFCASTSGRTDTQYFGPGTRLTVL.